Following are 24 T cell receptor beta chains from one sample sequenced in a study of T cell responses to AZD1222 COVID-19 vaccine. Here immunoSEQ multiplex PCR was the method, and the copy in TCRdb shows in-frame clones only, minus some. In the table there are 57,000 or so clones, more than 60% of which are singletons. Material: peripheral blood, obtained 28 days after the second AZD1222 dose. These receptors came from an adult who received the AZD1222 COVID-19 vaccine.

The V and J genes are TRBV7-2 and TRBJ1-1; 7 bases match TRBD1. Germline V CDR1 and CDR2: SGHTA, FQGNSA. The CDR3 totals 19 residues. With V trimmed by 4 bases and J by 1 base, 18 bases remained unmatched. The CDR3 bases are TGTGCCAGCAGCTGGGGGGACAGAAGGGCAGGAGTGAGGAACACTGAAGCTTTCTTT. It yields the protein CASSWGDRRAGVRNTEAFF.

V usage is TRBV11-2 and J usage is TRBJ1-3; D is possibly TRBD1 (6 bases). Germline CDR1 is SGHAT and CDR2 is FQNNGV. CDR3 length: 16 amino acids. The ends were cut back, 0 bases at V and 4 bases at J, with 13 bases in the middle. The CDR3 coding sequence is TGTGCCAGCAGCTTAGATTTGTGGGGGCGCGGAAACACCATATATTTT. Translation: CASSLDLWGRGNTIYF.

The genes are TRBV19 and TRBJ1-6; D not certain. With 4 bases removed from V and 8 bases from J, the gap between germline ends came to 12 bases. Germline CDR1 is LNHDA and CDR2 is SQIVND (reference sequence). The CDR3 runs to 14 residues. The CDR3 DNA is TGTGCCAGTAGTAGGATCGGGAGGGATTCACCCCTCCACTTT. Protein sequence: CASSRIGRDSPLHF.

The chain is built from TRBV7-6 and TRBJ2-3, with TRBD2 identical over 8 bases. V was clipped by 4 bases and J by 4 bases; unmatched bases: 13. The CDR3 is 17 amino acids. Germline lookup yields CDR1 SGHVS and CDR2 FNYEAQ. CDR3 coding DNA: TGTGCCAGCAGCTCGCGTTTTGAAGCGGGGGCTGCAGATACGCAGTATTTT. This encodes CASSSRFEAGAADTQYF.

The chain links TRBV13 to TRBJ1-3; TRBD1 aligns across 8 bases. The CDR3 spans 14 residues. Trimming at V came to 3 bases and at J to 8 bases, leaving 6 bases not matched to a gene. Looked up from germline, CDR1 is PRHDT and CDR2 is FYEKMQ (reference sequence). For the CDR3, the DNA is TGTGCCAGCAGCTTCTCGGACAGGGTACACACCATATATTTT. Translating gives CASSFSDRVHTIYF.

For the CDR3, the DNA is TGTGCCACCAGTGATCTCCCCACCGGGGAGCTGTTTTTT. Amino acid sequence: CATSDLPTGELFF. This chain links TRBV24-1 with TRBJ2-2; D call uncertain. The CDR3 has 13 amino acids. The germline CDR1 and CDR2 sequences are KGHDR and SFDVKD. V lost 3 bases and J lost 4, with 5 bases in between.

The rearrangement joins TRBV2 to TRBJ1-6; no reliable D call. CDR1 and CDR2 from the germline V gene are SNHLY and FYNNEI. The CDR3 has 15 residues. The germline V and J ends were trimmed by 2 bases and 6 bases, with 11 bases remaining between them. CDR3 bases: TGTGCCAGCAGTGAAACGGACCTAGCTAATTCACCCCTCCACTTT. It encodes CASSETDLANSPLHF.

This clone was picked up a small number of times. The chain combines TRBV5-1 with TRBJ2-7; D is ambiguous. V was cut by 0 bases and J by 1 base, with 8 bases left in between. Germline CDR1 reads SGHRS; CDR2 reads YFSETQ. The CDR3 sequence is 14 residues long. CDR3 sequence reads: CASSLGTESYEQYF. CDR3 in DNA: TGCGCCAGCAGCTTGGGCACCGAATCCTACGAGCAGTACTTC.

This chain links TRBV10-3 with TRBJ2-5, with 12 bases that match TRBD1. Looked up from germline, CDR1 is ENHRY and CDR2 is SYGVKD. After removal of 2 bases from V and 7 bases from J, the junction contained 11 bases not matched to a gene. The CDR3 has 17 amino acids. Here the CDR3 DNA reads TGTGCCATCAGTGAGAGAGCGGGACAGGGGGCGTCTGGGACCCAGTACTTC. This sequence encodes CAISERAGQGASGTQYF.

CDR3 sequence: CASSPPTEGWEKLFF. CDR3 nucleotides: TGTGCCAGCTCACCACCCACCGAAGGTTGGGAAAAACTGTTTTTT. V gene TRBV18 combines with J gene TRBJ1-4; D unclear. The length of the CDR3 is 15 residues. Germline assignment: CDR1 KGHSH and CDR2 LQKENI. Trimming cost V 0 bases and J 8 bases, with 13 bases left between them.

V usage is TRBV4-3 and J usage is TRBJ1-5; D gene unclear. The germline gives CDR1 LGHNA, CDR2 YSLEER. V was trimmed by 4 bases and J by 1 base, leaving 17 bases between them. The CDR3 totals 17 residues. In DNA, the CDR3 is TGCGCCAGCAGCCCCAACTTGTCCGGTCGGAGCAATCAGCCCCAGCATTTT. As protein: CASSPNLSGRSNQPQHF.

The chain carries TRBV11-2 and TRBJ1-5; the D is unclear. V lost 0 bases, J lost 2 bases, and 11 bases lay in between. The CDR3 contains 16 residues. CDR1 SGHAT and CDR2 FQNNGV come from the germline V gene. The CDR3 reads CASSLDQALRNQPQHF. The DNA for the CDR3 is TGTGCCAGCAGCTTAGATCAGGCCTTACGCAATCAGCCCCAGCATTTT.

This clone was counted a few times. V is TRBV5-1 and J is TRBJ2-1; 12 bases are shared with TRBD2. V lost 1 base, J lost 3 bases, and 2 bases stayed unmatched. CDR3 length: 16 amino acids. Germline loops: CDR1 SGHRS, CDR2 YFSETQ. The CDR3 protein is CASSLLAGGLYNEQFF. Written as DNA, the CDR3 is TGCGCCAGCAGCTTGCTAGCGGGGGGGCTCTACAATGAGCAGTTCTTC.

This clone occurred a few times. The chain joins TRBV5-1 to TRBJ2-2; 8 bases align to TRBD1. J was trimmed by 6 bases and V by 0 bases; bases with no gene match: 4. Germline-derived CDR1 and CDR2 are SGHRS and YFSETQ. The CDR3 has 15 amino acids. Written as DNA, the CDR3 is TGCGCCAGCAGCTTGGGGGCAGGGGGCCCCGGGGAGCTGTTTTTT. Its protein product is CASSLGAGGPGELFF.

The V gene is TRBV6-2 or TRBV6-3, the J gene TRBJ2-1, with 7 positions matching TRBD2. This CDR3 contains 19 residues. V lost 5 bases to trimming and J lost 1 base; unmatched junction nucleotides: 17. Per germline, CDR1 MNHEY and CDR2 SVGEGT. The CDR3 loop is CASSPAPHLAGGSYNEQFF. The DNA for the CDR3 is TGTGCCAGCAGTCCGGCGCCCCATTTAGCCGGGGGGTCCTACAATGAGCAGTTCTTC.

The CDR3 DNA reads TGTGCCAGCAGCCACACAGGGGCCACGAACACCGGGGAGCTGTTTTTT. It translates to CASSHTGATNTGELFF. The chain employs TRBV5-5 and TRBJ2-2, with 7 bases that match TRBD1. CDR1 is SGHKS and CDR2 is YYEKEE in the germline V gene (reference sequence). V shed 4 bases and J 0 bases; nucleotides not matched to a gene: 6. CDR3 length equals 16 residues.

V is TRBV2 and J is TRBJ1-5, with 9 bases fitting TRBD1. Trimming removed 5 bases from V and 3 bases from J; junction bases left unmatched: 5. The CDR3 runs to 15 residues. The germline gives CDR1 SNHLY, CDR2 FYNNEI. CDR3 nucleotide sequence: TGTGCCAGCAGTCAACAGGGGGCGGACAATCAGCCCCAGCATTTT. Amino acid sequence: CASSQQGADNQPQHF. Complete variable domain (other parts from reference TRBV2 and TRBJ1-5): EPEVTQTPSHQVTQMGQEVILRCVPISNHLYFYWYRQILGQKVEFLVSFYNNEISEKSEIFDDQFSVERPDGSNFTLKIRSTKLEDSAMYFCASSQQGADNQPQHFGDGTRLSIL.

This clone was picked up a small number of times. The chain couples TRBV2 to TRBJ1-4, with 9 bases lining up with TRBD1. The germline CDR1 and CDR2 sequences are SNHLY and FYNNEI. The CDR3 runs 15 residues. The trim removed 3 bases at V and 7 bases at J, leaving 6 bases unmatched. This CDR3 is CASSDGGTGTEKLFF. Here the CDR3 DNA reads TGTGCCAGCAGTGATGGGGGGACAGGGACTGAAAAACTGTTTTTT.

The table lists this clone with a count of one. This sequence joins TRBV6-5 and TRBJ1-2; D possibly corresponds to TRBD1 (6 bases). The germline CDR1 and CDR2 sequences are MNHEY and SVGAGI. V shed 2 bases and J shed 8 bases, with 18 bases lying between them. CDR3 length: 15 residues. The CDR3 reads CASSYDGTSTGGYTF. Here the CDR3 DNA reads TGTGCCAGCAGTTACGACGGGACTTCAACAGGGGGCTACACCTTC.

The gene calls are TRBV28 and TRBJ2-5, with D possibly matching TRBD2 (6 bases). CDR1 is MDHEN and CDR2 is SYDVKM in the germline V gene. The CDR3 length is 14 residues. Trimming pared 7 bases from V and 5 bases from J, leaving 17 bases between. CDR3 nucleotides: TGTGCCAGCACCCGTGGGAGGTCCTGGGAGACCCAGTACTTC. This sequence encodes CASTRGRSWETQYF. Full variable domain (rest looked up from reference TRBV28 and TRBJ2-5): DVKVTQSSRYLVKRTGEKVFLECVQDMDHENMFWYRQDPGLGLRLIYFSYDVKMKEKGDIPEGYSVSREKKERFSLILESASTNQTSMYLCASTRGRSWETQYFGPGTRLLVL.

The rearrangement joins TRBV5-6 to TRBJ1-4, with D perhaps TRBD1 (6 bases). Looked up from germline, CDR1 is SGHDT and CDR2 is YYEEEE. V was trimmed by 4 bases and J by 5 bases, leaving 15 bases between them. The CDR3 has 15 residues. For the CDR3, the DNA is TGTGCCAGCAGCGACAACAGGGCAGGAAATGAAAAACTGTTTTTT. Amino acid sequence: CASSDNRAGNEKLFF.

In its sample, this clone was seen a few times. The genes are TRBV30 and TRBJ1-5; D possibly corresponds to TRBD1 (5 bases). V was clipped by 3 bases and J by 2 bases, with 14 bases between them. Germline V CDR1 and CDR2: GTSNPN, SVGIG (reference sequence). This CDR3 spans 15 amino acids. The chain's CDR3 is CAWSVGGTGNQPQHF. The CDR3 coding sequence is TGTGCCTGGAGCGTTGGAGGGACGGGCAATCAGCCCCAGCATTTT.

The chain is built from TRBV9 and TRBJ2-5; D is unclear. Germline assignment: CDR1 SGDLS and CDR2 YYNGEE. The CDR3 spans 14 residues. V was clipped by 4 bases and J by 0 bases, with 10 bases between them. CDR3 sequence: CASSPRMYQETQYF. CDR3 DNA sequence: TGTGCCAGCAGCCCCCGGATGTACCAAGAGACCCAGTACTTC. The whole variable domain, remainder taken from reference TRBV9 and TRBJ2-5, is DSGVTQTPKHLITATGQRVTLRCSPRSGDLSVYWYQQSLDQGLQFLIQYYNGEERAKGNILERFSAQQFPDLHSELNLSSLELGDSALYFCASSPRMYQETQYFGPGTRLLVL.

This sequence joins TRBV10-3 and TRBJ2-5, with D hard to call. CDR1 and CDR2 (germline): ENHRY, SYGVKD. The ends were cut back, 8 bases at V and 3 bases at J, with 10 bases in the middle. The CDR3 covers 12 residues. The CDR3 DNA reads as TGTGCCATCGGACCATTGGAAGAGACCCAGTACTTC. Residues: CAIGPLEETQYF.